The 11 T cell receptor beta chains in this list originate from one sample, sequenced in a study of T cell responses to AZD1222 COVID-19 vaccine. Produced via immunoSEQ multiplex PCR; TCRdb's table is partial and in-frame only. Of approximately 80,000 clones listed, approximately 90% are singletons. Source: peripheral blood, taken 28 days after the second AZD1222 dose. These receptors originate from an adult who received the AZD1222 COVID-19 vaccine.

V and J are TRBV18 and TRBJ2-7; weak D call: TRBD2 (6 bases). The CDR3 runs 14 residues. Trimming removed 6 bases from V and 5 bases from J, with 17 bases in between. The germline CDR1 and CDR2 sequences are KGHSH and LQKENI. The CDR3 nucleotides are TGTGCCAGCTCTCTCGGGACTCTTATGCACGAGCAGTACTTC. Its translation: CASSLGTLMHEQYF.

This chain uses TRBV28 with TRBJ2-7, with 7 bases matching TRBD1. The CDR3 has 14 amino acids. V dropped 8 bases and J dropped 4; count of bases not matched to a gene: 11. Germline values: CDR1 MDHEN, CDR2 SYDVKM. CDR3 loop: CASHGAGGKYEQYF. Written as DNA, the CDR3 is TGTGCCAGCCATGGGGCAGGGGGAAAGTACGAGCAGTACTTC.

The chain combines TRBV28 with TRBJ1-2; D might be TRBD1 (6 bases). V lost 6 bases and J lost 1, with 15 bases in between. This CDR3 spans 15 amino acids. Germline V gene sequence: CDR1 MDHEN, CDR2 SYDVKM. The DNA for the CDR3 is TGTGCCAGCAGCTTCGTCGGACAGAATAACTATGGCTACACCTTC. It is translated as CASSFVGQNNYGYTF.

The chain joins TRBV3-1 (or the pseudogene TRBV3-2) to TRBJ1-2; D is unresolved. This CDR3 spans 13 amino acids. Deletions cut 4 bases from V and 4 bases from J, with 10 bases between. Germline CDR1 is LGHDT and CDR2 is YNNKEL (reference sequence). The CDR3 here is CASSRKKGYGYTF. The CDR3, as DNA: TGTGCCAGCAGCCGAAAGAAGGGCTATGGCTACACCTTC.

The chain uses TRBV5-1 and TRBJ2-7; D gene uncertain. The V gene lost 4 bases and the J gene lost 0 bases, with 5 bases spanning the gap. The CDR3 runs 12 residues. Germline V gives CDR1 SGHRS, CDR2 YFSETQ. This chain's CDR3 is CASSASSYEQYF. The DNA for the CDR3 is TGCGCCAGCAGCGCGAGCTCCTACGAGCAGTACTTC.

The rearrangement joins TRBV7-9 to TRBJ2-3; TRBD2 might be the D (6 bases). CDR3 size: 15 residues. Per the germline V gene, CDR1 is SEHNR and CDR2 is FQNEAQ (reference sequence). The V gene lost 4 bases and the J gene lost 7 bases, with 18 bases spanning the gap. For the CDR3, the DNA is TGTGCCAGCAGCTCCGGGACGGGACTGCGGAATACGCAGTATTTT. Translated, it gives CASSSGTGLRNTQYF.

In DNA form, the CDR3 reads TGTGCCAGCAGCTTGGGGACGGAAAGCTCCTACGAGCAGTACTTC. This encodes CASSLGTESSYEQYF. The chain is built from TRBV7-7 and TRBJ2-7; D tentatively reads TRBD1 or TRBD2 (5 bases each). V was clipped by 3 bases and J by 0 bases, with 12 bases between them. This CDR3 region has 15 residues. CDR1 is SSHAT and CDR2 is FNYEAQ in the germline V gene (reference sequence).

CDR3 sequence: CASSDSISGGTDTQYF. The CDR3 DNA reads TGTGCCAGCAGTGACTCAATCAGCGGGGGCACAGATACGCAGTATTTT. The rearrangement links TRBV6-4 to TRBJ2-3, with 7 bases aligning to TRBD2. J gave up 1 base and V 0 bases, and 4 bases lay outside the gene matches. The germline V gene encodes CDR1 MRHNA and CDR2 SNTAGT. This CDR3 comprises 16 residues.

The chain recombines TRBV15 with TRBJ2-1, with D possibly TRBD2 on 6 matching bases. Germline-derived CDR1 and CDR2 are LNHNV and YYDKDF (reference sequence). V was cut by 0 bases and J by 8 bases, with 14 bases left in between. The CDR3 is 15 amino acids. Written as DNA, the CDR3 is TGTGCCACCAGCAGAGAACGGGGGTCTATTGATGAGCAGTTCTTC. This sequence encodes CATSRERGSIDEQFF.

This chain connects TRBV11-2 to TRBJ2-1; 7 bases map to TRBD1. The CDR3 extends over 15 amino acids. V shed 3 bases and J 4 bases; nucleotides not matched to a gene: 6. Per the germline V gene, CDR1 is SGHAT and CDR2 is FQNNGV. CDR3 coding DNA: TGTGCCAGCAGCTTCCCCGGGACAGTATACAATGAGCAGTTCTTC. Protein product: CASSFPGTVYNEQFF.

The genes are TRBV30 and TRBJ2-7, with TRBD1 matching over 9 bases. There are 14 residues in the CDR3. Germline CDR1 and CDR2: GTSNPN and SVGIG (reference sequence). The CDR3 protein is CVVNRRDRVEEQYF. CDR3 nucleotide sequence: TGTGTCGTAAACAGACGGGACAGGGTGGAGGAGCAGTACTTC.